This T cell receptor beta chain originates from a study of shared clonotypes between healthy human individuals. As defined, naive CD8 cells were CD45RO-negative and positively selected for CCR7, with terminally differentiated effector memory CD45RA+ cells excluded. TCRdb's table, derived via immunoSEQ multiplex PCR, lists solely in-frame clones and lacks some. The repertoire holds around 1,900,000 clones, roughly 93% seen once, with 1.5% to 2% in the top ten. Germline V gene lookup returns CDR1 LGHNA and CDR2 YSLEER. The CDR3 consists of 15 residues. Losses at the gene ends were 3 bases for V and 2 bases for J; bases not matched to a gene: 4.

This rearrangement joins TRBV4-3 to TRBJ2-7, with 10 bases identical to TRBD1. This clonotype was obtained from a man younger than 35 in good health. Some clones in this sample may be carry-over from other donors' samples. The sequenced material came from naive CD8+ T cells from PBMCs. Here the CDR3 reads CASSHTGTGAYEQYF. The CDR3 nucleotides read TGCGCCAGCAGCCACACCGGGACAGGGGCCTACGAGCAGTACTTC.